This entry lists 23 T cell receptor beta chains sequenced from one sample in a study of shared clonotypes between healthy human individuals. Repertoires were generated with immunoSEQ multiplex PCR, while TCRdb's copy carries only in-frame clones and drops some. The table lists around 2,000,000 clones, about 92% of them singletons. Selected positively for CCR7 and CD45RO-negative, naive CD8 cells excluded terminally differentiated effector memory CD45RA+ cells. The sample comprised naive CD8+ T cells from PBMCs. The receptors stem from a man between 18 and 29 years old in good health. Some clones in this sample may be carry-over from other donors' samples.

This clone showed up just once. This chain uses TRBV5-6 with TRBJ2-4, with TRBD1 matching over 11 bases. CDR1 is SGHDT and CDR2 is YYEEEE in the germline V gene. Trimming removed 3 bases from V and 9 bases from J; junction bases left unmatched: 8. CDR3 length: 15 amino acids. As DNA, the CDR3 is TGTGCCAGCAGCTCGGGGACAGGGGGTGTCGTCATTCAGTACTTC. Translated: CASSSGTGGVVIQYF.

The chain links TRBV27 to TRBJ2-7; D unresolved. The CDR3 has 13 amino acids. V was pared by 2 bases and J by 3 bases, with 8 bases between. The germline CDR1 and CDR2 sequences are MNHEY and SMNVEV (reference sequence). In DNA form, the CDR3 reads TGTGCCAGCAGTTTAACGGCAATCTACGAGCAGTACTTC. As protein: CASSLTAIYEQYF.

V is TRBV28 and J is TRBJ1-5, with D uncertain. CDR1 is MDHEN, CDR2 SYDVKM, per germline. CDR3 length: 17 residues. Between the trimmed V and J ends, which lost 3 bases and 0 bases, there was a span of 15 bases. CDR3 bases: TGTGCCAGCAGTTTCGGTAAGGGAATAGATAGCAATCAGCCCCAGCATTTT. Translating it yields CASSFGKGIDSNQPQHF.

V gene TRBV13 combines with J gene TRBJ1-1; TRBD1 might be the D (6 bases). V was pared by 8 bases and J by 6 bases, with 16 bases between. Germline CDR1 and CDR2: PRHDT and FYEKMQ (reference sequence). The CDR3 is made up of 13 amino acids. The CDR3 is CASRTYREAEAFF. Written as DNA, the CDR3 is TGTGCCAGCCGGACCTACAGGGAGGCTGAAGCTTTCTTT.

V and J are TRBV13 and TRBJ2-7; 7 positions agree with TRBD2. Germline V gene data show CDR1 as PRHDT and CDR2 as FYEKMQ (reference sequence). This CDR3 has 15 residues. Trimming at V came to 1 base and at J to 3 bases, leaving 6 bases not matched to a gene. The CDR3 coding sequence is TGTGCCAGCAGCTTAGTGGGAGGGCCACACTACGAGCAGTACTTC. Its protein is CASSLVGGPHYEQYF. The full variable domain, with the rest looked up from reference TRBV13 and TRBJ2-7, is AAGVIQSPRHLIKEKRETATLKCYPIPRHDTVYWYQQGPGQDPQFLISFYEKMQSDKGSIPDRFSAQQFSDYHSELNMSSLELGDSALYFCASSLVGGPHYEQYFGPGTRLTVT.

The chain is built from TRBV7-9 and TRBJ2-3, with TRBD2 identical over 8 bases. The CDR3 covers 16 residues. V shed 4 bases and J 5 bases; nucleotides not matched to a gene: 11. Germline lookup yields CDR1 SEHNR and CDR2 FQNEAQ (reference sequence). The CDR3 spells CASSSHLSGRGDTQYF. The CDR3 region has the DNA TGTGCCAGCAGCTCCCACCTTTCCGGGAGGGGAGATACGCAGTATTTT.

The chain is built from TRBV6-5 and TRBJ1-1; D unresolved. Germline V gene lookup returns CDR1 MNHEY and CDR2 SVGAGI. Trimming pared 5 bases from V and 1 base from J, leaving 11 bases between. The CDR3 is 14 residues long. CDR3 loop: CASSTLNSNTEAFF. The CDR3 DNA sequence: TGTGCCAGCAGTACTTTGAACTCGAACACTGAAGCTTTCTTT.

The CDR3 spells CASAGTGGLSNYGYTF. The CDR3 region has the DNA TGTGCCAGCGCCGGAACAGGGGGTCTTTCTAACTATGGCTACACCTTC. V usage is TRBV10-3 and J usage is TRBJ1-2; TRBD1 matches 8 bases. The ends lost 10 bases at V and 0 bases at J; junction bases unmatched: 13. The CDR3 consists of 16 residues. Germline CDR1 reads ENHRY; CDR2 reads SYGVKD.

In DNA form, the CDR3 reads TGTGCCAGCAGGACCATTGCGGAGATATATTTT. This gives the protein CASRTIAEIYF. V usage is TRBV27 and J usage is TRBJ1-3; D remains unclear. The germline V gene has CDR1 MNHEY and CDR2 SMNVEV (reference sequence). V was shortened by 6 bases and J by 13 bases, with 13 bases between the two germline ends. The CDR3 totals 11 residues.

The chain combines TRBV7-9 with TRBJ2-3, with D perhaps assigned TRBD1 or TRBD2 (6 bases each). There are 14 residues in the CDR3. Germline V gives CDR1 SEHNR, CDR2 FQNEAQ (reference sequence). The V gene lost 5 bases and the J gene lost 3 bases, with 12 bases spanning the gap. In DNA, the CDR3 is TGTGCCAGCAGCCCGCGGGACAAGACAGATACGCAGTATTTT. Amino acid sequence: CASSPRDKTDTQYF. The full variable domain, its missing parts supplied by reference TRBV7-9 and TRBJ2-3, is DTGVSQNPRHKITKRGQNVTFRCDPISEHNRLYWYRQTLGQGPEFLTYFQNEAQLEKSRLLSDRFSAERPKGSFSTLEIQRTEQGDSAMYLCASSPRDKTDTQYFGPGTRLTVL.

This clone was recorded once. The genes are TRBV4-1 and TRBJ2-5, with TRBD1 identical over 10 bases. Germline V gene lookup returns CDR1 MGHRA and CDR2 YSYEKL. The CDR3 length is 16 residues. V shed 4 bases and J 4 bases; nucleotides not matched to a gene: 9. Here the CDR3 reads CASSLGTGVGRETQYF. In DNA, the CDR3 is TGCGCCAGCAGCCTCGGGACAGGGGTTGGGCGAGAGACCCAGTACTTC.

This chain links TRBV6-1 with TRBJ2-7; a possible D gene is TRBD2 (5 bases). Germline values: CDR1 MNHNS, CDR2 SASEGT. Between the trimmed V and J ends, which lost 1 base and 0 bases, there was a span of 13 bases. The CDR3 sequence is 16 residues long. CDR3 coding DNA: TGTGCCAGCAGTGAAGAAAGGACTTTGAGCTCCTACGAGCAGTACTTC. This encodes CASSEERTLSSYEQYF.

This chain joins TRBV30 and TRBJ2-7, with a weak D call TRBD2 (5 bases). Trimming removed 1 base at V and 5 bases at J, with 9 bases between. The CDR3 extends over 12 amino acids. Per germline, CDR1 GTSNPN and CDR2 SVGIG (reference sequence). CDR3 loop: CAWSASGDEQYF. CDR3 nucleotide sequence: TGTGCCTGGAGTGCGAGCGGCGACGAGCAGTACTTC.

The rearrangement joins TRBV9 to TRBJ2-7; D call uncertain. Trimming left V 3 bases short and J 4 bases short, with 17 bases between. Looked up from germline, CDR1 is SGDLS and CDR2 is YYNGEE. The CDR3 sequence is 15 residues long. The DNA of the CDR3 is TGTGCCAGCAGCGGAACCCCGGCGCCCCCTTACGAGCAGTACTTC. This sequence encodes CASSGTPAPPYEQYF.

The chain joins TRBV27 to TRBJ2-1; TRBD1 agrees at 10 bases. J lost 7 bases, V lost 2 bases, and 5 bases had no gene match. Germline V gives CDR1 MNHEY, CDR2 SMNVEV (reference sequence). There are 15 residues in the CDR3. The CDR3 DNA follows: TGTGCCAGCAGTTTAAGACAGGGGGCGGTGAATGAGCAGTTCTTC. Protein product: CASSLRQGAVNEQFF.

The rearrangement joins TRBV7-7 to TRBJ1-1; possible D gene TRBD1, 5 bases. Germline CDR1 reads SSHAT; CDR2 reads FNYEAQ (reference sequence). CDR3 length: 16 amino acids. The ends were cut back, 6 bases at V and 0 bases at J, with 17 bases in the middle. CDR3 nucleotides: TGTGCCAGCAGACCAATCCTGGGACGGCTGAACACTGAAGCTTTCTTT. Encoded protein: CASRPILGRLNTEAFF.

The chain has TRBV29-1 and TRBJ2-5; possibly TRBD2 for D (5 bases). In germline, CDR1 is SQVTM, CDR2 ANQGSEA. Trimming stripped 4 bases from V and 1 base from J, with 16 bases between. This CDR3 spans 15 amino acids. The CDR3 loop is CSVGIRGSFQETQYF. DNA of the CDR3: TGCAGCGTTGGAATCCGGGGATCCTTCCAAGAGACCCAGTACTTC. Full variable domain (missing parts from reference TRBV29-1 and TRBJ2-5): SAVISQKPSRDICQRGTSLTIQCQVDSQVTMMFWYRQQPGQSLTLIATANQGSEATYESGFVIDKFPISRPNLTFSTLTVSNMSPEDSSIYLCSVGIRGSFQETQYFGPGTRLLVL.

The CDR3 reads CASSPGLEVEVGGEFKDTQYF. The CDR3 bases are TGTGCCAGTAGCCCCGGATTAGAGGTCGAAGTAGGGGGGGAGTTCAAAGATACGCAGTATTTT. The chain links TRBV19 to TRBJ2-3; D is perhaps TRBD2 (7 bases). V lost 6 bases and J lost 5, with 36 bases in between. This CDR3 is built from 21 residues. Germline CDR1 reads LNHDA; CDR2 reads SQIVND (reference sequence). Variable domain in full (rest from reference TRBV19 and TRBJ2-3): DGGITQSPKYLFRKEGQNVTLSCEQNLNHDAMYWYRQDPGQGLRLIYYSQIVNDFQKGDIAEGYSVSREKKESFPLTVTSAQKNPTAFYLCASSPGLEVEVGGEFKDTQYFGPGTRLTVL.

The J gene is TRBJ2-7, the V gene TRBV27, with TRBD2 identical over 7 bases. CDR1 and CDR2 from the germline V gene are MNHEY and SMNVEV (reference sequence). This CDR3 comprises 16 residues. After removal of 5 bases from V and 6 bases from J, the junction contained 16 bases not matched to a gene. The CDR3 loop is CASSPLTSAGLLEQYF. DNA for the CDR3: TGTGCCAGCAGTCCCTTAACTAGCGCCGGTTTGCTCGAGCAGTACTTC.

This chain links TRBV27 with TRBJ2-2; possibly TRBD2 for D (6 bases). In germline, CDR1 is MNHEY, CDR2 SMNVEV (reference sequence). Trimming pared 3 bases from V and 5 bases from J, leaving 16 bases between. The CDR3 runs 16 residues. CDR3 bases: TGTGCCAGCAGTTTTTTGGACTACACACCGACCGGGGAGCTGTTTTTT. Amino acid sequence: CASSFLDYTPTGELFF.

This sequence joins TRBV7-6 and TRBJ2-5; 7 bases fit TRBD2. This CDR3 spans 17 amino acids. The V and J ends lost 1 base and 1 base, in that order; junction bases with no gene match: 9. Looked up from germline, CDR1 is SGHVS and CDR2 is FNYEAQ. This CDR3 is CASSLEVDGRPQETQYF. The CDR3 bases are TGTGCCAGCAGCTTAGAAGTAGACGGGAGGCCCCAAGAGACCCAGTACTTC. Full variable domain (outside the CDR3, taken from reference TRBV7-6 and TRBJ2-5): GAGVSQSPRYKVTKRGQDVALRCDPISGHVSLYWYRQALGQGPEFLTYFNYEAQQDKSGLPNDRFSAERPEGSISTLTIQRTEQRDSAMYRCASSLEVDGRPQETQYFGPGTRLLVL.

This clone was counted between two and nine times. The J gene is TRBJ1-1, the V gene TRBV7-3, with 8 bases aligning to TRBD1. The CDR3 sequence is 15 residues long. Germline V gives CDR1 SGHTA, CDR2 FQGTGA. Germline trimming cut 2 bases from V and 6 bases from J; bases unmatched to any gene: 8. CDR3 region: CASSLGAGGMAEAFF. The CDR3 DNA is TGTGCCAGCAGCTTAGGAGCAGGGGGCATGGCTGAAGCTTTCTTT.

The rearrangement joins TRBV29-1 to TRBJ2-1, with D perhaps TRBD1 (5 bases). Deletions cut 4 bases from V and 8 bases from J, with 24 bases between. CDR3 length: 16 residues. From germline, CDR1 is SQVTM and CDR2 ANQGSEA. CDR3 loop: CSVVGSLGVGKDEQFF. DNA of the CDR3: TGCAGCGTTGTCGGCTCTCTAGGGGTTGGCAAGGATGAGCAGTTCTTC.